Sequencing of this T cell receptor (beta chain) was carried out in a study of T cells in Graves' hyperthyroidism and ophthalmopathy (dated 2019 in TCRdb). Background on the whole study: Peripheral blood was collected at initial diagnosis, before any treatment. To identify TCR V-J signatures that set the groups apart, the researchers used a discovery cohort of 100 patients, made up of 43 with Graves' ophthalmopathy and some 60 with stable Graves' hyperthyroidism. An independent validation cohort of fewer than 20 hyperthyroidism patients and approximately 15 patients who later progressed to ophthalmopathy tested prospective prediction of ophthalmopathy. The 100 discovery patients were divided at random into training and test sets in a 7:3 ratio. The study also compared thyroid tissue and blood T-cell repertoires from 6 or 7 Graves' hyperthyroidism patients. After blood sampling, hyperthyroidism patients were treated with methimazole at a starting dose of 30 mg daily, and ophthalmopathy patients were treated with high-dose intravenous methylprednisolone. The paper reports TCR Vbeta CDR3 sequencing of approximately 140 peripheral blood samples: around 41 ophthalmopathy, fewer than 85 hyperthyroidism and some 17 progressor patients.

Points the paper makes about the study in general: Blood samples also contained most of the expanded thyroid clonotypes (frequency above 0.001), which suggests that blood repertoires may reflect thyroid immune responses. In validation, progression to ophthalmopathy was predicted by the model with 70.59% sensitivity and 72% to 80% specificity, a median of 6.5 months before onset. No statistical method was used to fix the sample size in advance, and group allocation was not hidden from the investigators. A 13 V-J signature model separated ophthalmopathy from stable hyperthyroidism, with roughly 88% sensitivity and roughly 81% specificity in cross-validation and 80%/75% in testing.

For CDR1 and CDR2, the germline V gene (reference sequence) lists SGHAT and FQDESV. V loses 5 bases of germline sequence and J loses 3 bases, and the interval between the two ends is 19 bases. Counted from cysteine to phenylalanine, this CDR3 has 16 amino acids. Only the CDR3 region is kept as DNA, spanning 48 bases read in frame from base 1. Amplification of TCR beta CDR3 regions was carried out from RNA transcripts. The first round of RT-PCR for the TCR CDR3 was performed with the HTBI primer set and the Qiagen OneStep RT-PCR kit. Libraries were constructed in a second round of multiplex PCR, after which size selection and purification were carried out. Libraries were sequenced paired-end with 100 bp reads on an Illumina HiSeq2000. For the original study's pipeline: SOAPnuke was used to process the raw data, removing reads that contained adapters or uncalled bases, had a mean Phred below 15, or lacked an exact match to the constant primer or identifier. COPE v1.2.5 was used to merge high-quality paired reads, and clonotypes were defined as unique nucleotide sequences. MiTCR v1.1 was used to align clonotypes to the IMGT TRBV, TRBD and TRBJ reference segments. The analysis was restricted to V-J combinations with a frequency above 0.0001, which together covered 99% to 99.2% of the repertoires. A TCS score was defined as the ratio between F50 (clonal expansion) and ExV (chaos), using BLOSUM62-based TCRdist between CDR3 peptides within each V-J. Welch's t-statistics and random forest reduced around 510 V-J features to under 15, which were used in a naive Bayes classifier (R e1071). TCRdb applied fastp at Q25 and MiXCR to the public reads, then kept only in-frame beta chains. When rows share a CDR3 protein, they turn into one entry using the most common DNA and genes. The V and J calls were determined by TCRdb, not by the authors. The table for this sample lists a few hundred thousand distinct CDR3 sequences; about 20% of them were counted only once. The top ten hold about 3.7% of the sample.

A patient counted as having stable Graves' hyperthyroidism if no progression to ophthalmopathy occurred over 18 months of follow-up. Hyperthyroidism patients were newly diagnosed, with disease duration under 2 months, and aged 18 to 65 years. Any patient with an uncontrolled infection, another autoimmune disease, pregnancy or lactation was excluded. Diagnoses relied on clinical symptoms, serum thyroxine and TRAb, thyroid ultrasound and orbital computed tomography. PBMCs were separated from roughly 10 ml of fresh peripheral blood using Ficoll-Paque density gradient centrifugation. Total RNA was extracted using Trizol reagent, and RNA quality was assessed on an Agilent 2100 Bioanalyzer. This clonotype showed up many times. Its antigen has not been determined. Base-call qualities are not available, and no considerably larger clone is one nucleotide away.

This TCR was sampled from a woman between 18 and 30 years old with Graves' hyperthyroidism. The sample consisted of blood. The chain employs TRBV11-1 and TRBJ1-1, and the D gene may be TRBD1, 5 bases matching. CDR3 region: CASSIAGSPWDTEAFF. In nucleotide form, the sequence is TGTGCCAGCAGCATCGCAGGGAGCCCTTGGGACACTGAAGCTTTCTTT.